One sample yielded the 2 T cell receptor beta chains listed below, sequenced in a study of T cell responses to AZD1222 COVID-19 vaccine (dated by TCRdb to the early 2020s). The time point tag for this specimen amounts to: baseline before first vaccination. Library generation was performed with the immunoSEQ multiplex PCR assay. What TCRdb holds here is the immuneACCESS table cut down to in-frame rearrangements. Part of the clones is not present; checked against another copy, under half of the missing clones reflect an unresolved V gene, and the others are unexplained. The sample has over 95,000 clones on record, more than 75% of them singletons. The top ten constitute approximately 12% of the sample. This specimen was peripheral blood, taken on day 0 of AZD1222 vaccination. All receptors come from an adult in good health.

In this sample, this clone turned up a few times. This rearrangement joins TRBV11-2 to TRBJ2-1; the match to TRBD2 covers 10 bases. Germline loops: CDR1 SGHAT, CDR2 FQNNGV. The CDR3 has 17 amino acids. V trimming: 5 bases; J trimming: 4 bases; junction bases outside the gene matches: 11. The chain's CDR3 is CASSLVAGGPTYNEQFF. The CDR3 nucleotides are TGTGCCAGCAGCCTCGTAGCGGGAGGACCCACTTACAATGAGCAGTTCTTC. Together with reference TRBV11-2 and TRBJ2-1, the CDR3 gives the full variable domain: EAGVAQSPRYKIIEKRQSVAFWCNPISGHATLYWYQQILGQGPKLLIQFQNNGVVDDSQLPKDRFSAERLKGVDSTLKIQPAKLEDSAVYLCASSLVAGGPTYNEQFFGPGTRLTVL.

The chain recombines TRBV7-2 with TRBJ2-7; 7 nucleotides match TRBD2. Trimming at V came to 8 bases and at J to 6 bases, leaving 16 bases not matched to a gene. Germline V gives CDR1 SGHTA, CDR2 FQGNSA. The CDR3 is 15 amino acids. This chain's CDR3 is CASGRAGSGSPEQYF. The CDR3 DNA is TGTGCCAGCGGCCGGGCGGGTAGCGGGTCCCCCGAGCAGTACTTC.